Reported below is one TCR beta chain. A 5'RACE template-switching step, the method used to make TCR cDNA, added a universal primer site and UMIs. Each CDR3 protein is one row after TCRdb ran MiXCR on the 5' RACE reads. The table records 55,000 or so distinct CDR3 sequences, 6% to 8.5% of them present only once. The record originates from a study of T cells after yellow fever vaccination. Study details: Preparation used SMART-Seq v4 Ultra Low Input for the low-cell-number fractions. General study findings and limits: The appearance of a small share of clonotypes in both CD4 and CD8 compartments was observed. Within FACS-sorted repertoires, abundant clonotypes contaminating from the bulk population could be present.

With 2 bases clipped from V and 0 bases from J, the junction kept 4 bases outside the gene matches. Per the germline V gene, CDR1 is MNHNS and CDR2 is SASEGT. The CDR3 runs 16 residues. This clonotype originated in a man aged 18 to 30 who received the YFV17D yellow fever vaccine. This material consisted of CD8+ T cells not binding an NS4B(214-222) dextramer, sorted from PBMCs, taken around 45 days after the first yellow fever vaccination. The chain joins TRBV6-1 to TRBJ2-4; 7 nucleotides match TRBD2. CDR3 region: CASSERGVLAKNIQYF. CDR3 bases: TGTGCCAGCAGTGAACGGGGGGTACTAGCCAAAAACATTCAGTACTTC.